Given below is one T cell receptor (beta chain) in context. Its antigen is not identified. This entry belongs to a study of blood T cells in healthy people across ages. Findings of the study overall: Roughly linearly, TCR beta diversity per million T cells fell as age increased.

V lost 5 bases, J lost 4 bases, and 23 bases stayed unmatched. The length of the CDR3 is 20 residues. CDR1 and CDR2 (germline): MNHEY, SMNVEV (reference sequence). Alongside a J-beta primer mix, a sample-barcoded 5' primer served in a second PCR lasting about 7 to 11 cycles. A template-switch adaptor that had 12 random nucleotides put a tag on each cDNA molecule. TCRdb reanalysed the 5' RACE reads using MiXCR and keeps one entry per CDR3 protein. The sample includes 600,000 to 850,000 distinct CDR3 sequences, approximately 39% of them seen just once. Russia was home to the donors, healthy Caucasian individuals aged about 6 to 90. Each donor gave ten milliliters of peripheral blood.

The chain is built from TRBV27 and TRBJ2-5; TRBD1 aligns across 9 bases. This TCR was sampled from a woman aged 55 to 70 in good health. The source material was blood. CDR3 coding DNA: TGTGCCAGCAGTACCGCCGGGACAGGGCTCGGTGTGCCGGCGAGAGAGACCCAGTACTTC. Translation gives CASSTAGTGLGVPARETQYF.